The TCR beta chain described here comes from a study of tumor-infiltrating lymphocytes in primary liver carcinoma. A word on this clonotype: Its matching antigen is unknown. One end of the junction varies from germline; a read error may be responsible.

Without any cell sorting, about 20-32 mg of bulk tissue yielded co-extracted RNA and DNA. This CDR3 contains 15 residues. The V gene's germline CDR1 is SGHNT and CDR2 YENEEA. Starting material of 500 ng total RNA yielded TCR beta cDNA via a constant-region primer. Construction of TCR beta libraries relied on three successive nested multiplex PCR rounds employing slightly modified ARM-PCR. The study ran its first two PCR rounds for roughly 10 cycles each, using TRBV1-TRBV30 forward primers and a C-beta reverse primer. TCRdb fed the multiplex PCR reads into MiXCR, producing one record per CDR3 protein. Of about 100,000 distinct CDR3 sequences in the sample, about 63% were seen once. Study-wide results and caveats: Presence in all five tumor regions was observed for only about 7-25% of top clones.

Material: liver tumor tissue from sampling region 2. Subset described: tumor region T2, inferior pole. The V gene is TRBV11-3, the J gene TRBJ2-6; D is possibly TRBD1 (5 bases). This sequence originates from an older woman with primary liver carcinoma and hepatitis B virus infection. The CDR3 sequence is CASCRSGSRANVLSF. The CDR3 DNA is TGTGCCAGCTGCCGGTCAGGGTCTCGGGCCAACGTCCTGAGTTTC.